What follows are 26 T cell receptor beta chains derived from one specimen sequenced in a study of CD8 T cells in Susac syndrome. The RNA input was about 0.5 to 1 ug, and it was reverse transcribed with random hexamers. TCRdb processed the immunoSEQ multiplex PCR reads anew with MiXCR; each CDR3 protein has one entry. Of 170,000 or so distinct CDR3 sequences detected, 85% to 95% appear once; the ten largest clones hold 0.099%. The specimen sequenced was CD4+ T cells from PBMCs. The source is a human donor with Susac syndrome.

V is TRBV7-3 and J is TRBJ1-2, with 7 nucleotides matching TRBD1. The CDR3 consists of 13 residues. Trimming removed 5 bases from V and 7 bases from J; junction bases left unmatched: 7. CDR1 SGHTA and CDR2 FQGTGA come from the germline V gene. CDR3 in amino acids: CASSMYDRAGYTF. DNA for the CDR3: TGTGCCAGCAGCATGTACGACAGGGCTGGCTACACCTTC. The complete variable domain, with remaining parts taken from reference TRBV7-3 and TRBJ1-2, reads GAGVSQTPSNKVTEKGKYVELRCDPISGHTALYWYRQSLGQGPEFLIYFQGTGAADDSGLPNDRFFAVRPEGSVSTLKIQRTERGDSAVYLCASSMYDRAGYTFGSGTRLTVV.

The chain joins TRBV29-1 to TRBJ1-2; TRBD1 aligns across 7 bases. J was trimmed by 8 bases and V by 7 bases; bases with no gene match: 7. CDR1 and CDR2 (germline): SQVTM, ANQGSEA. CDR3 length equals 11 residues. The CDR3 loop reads CSASGGEGYTF. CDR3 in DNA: TGCAGCGCCTCAGGGGGGGAAGGCTACACCTTC.

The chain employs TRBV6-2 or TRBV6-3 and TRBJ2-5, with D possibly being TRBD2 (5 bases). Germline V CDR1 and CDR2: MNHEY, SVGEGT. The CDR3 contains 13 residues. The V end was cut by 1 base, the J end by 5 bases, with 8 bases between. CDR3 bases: TGTGCCAGCAGTTACTTAGCGATGGAGACCCAGTACTTC. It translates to CASSYLAMETQYF.

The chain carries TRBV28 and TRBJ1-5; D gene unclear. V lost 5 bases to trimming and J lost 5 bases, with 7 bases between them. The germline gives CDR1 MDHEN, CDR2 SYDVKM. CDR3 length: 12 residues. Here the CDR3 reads CASSELDQPQHF. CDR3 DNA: TGTGCCAGCAGTGAGCTTGATCAGCCCCAGCATTTT.

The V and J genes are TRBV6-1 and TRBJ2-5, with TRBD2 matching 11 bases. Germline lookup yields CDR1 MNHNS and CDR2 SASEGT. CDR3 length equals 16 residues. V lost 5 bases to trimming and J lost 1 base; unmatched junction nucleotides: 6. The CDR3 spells CASSKGTSGPQETQYF. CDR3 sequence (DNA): TGTGCCAGCAGTAAGGGGACTAGCGGACCCCAAGAGACCCAGTACTTC.

The CDR3 bases are TGCGCCAGCAGCTTTGGGGGCCCTCGTCAGGCCACCTACGAGCAGTACTTC. The encoded protein is CASSFGGPRQATYEQYF. The gene calls are TRBV5-1 and TRBJ2-7; a possible D gene is TRBD1 (6 bases). V dropped 2 bases and J dropped 2 bases, with 20 bases sitting between them. CDR1 and CDR2 from the germline V gene are SGHRS and YFSETQ. The CDR3 consists of 17 residues.

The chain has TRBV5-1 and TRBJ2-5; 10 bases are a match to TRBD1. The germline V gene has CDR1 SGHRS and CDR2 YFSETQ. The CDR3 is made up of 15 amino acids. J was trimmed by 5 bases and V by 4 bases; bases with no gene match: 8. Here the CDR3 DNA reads TGCGCCAGCAGCGGAGGGACAGGGGCTAGGGAGACCCAGTACTTC. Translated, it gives CASSGGTGARETQYF.

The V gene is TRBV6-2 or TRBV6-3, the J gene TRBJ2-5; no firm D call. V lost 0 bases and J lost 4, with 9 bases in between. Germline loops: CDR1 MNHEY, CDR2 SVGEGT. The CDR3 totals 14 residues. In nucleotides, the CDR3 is TGTGCCAGCAGTTACTCGATCCAGCCAGAGACCCAGTACTTC. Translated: CASSYSIQPETQYF.

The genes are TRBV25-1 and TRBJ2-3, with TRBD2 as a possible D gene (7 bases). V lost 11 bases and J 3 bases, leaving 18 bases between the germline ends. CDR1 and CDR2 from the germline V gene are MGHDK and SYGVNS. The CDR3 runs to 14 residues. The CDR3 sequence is CASGTSGKTDTQYF. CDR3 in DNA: TGTGCCTCCGGGACAAGCGGGAAAACAGATACGCAGTATTTT.

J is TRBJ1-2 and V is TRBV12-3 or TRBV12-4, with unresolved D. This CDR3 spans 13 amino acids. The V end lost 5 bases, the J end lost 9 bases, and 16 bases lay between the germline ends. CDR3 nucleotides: TGTGCCAGCAGTGCGATTCGAAGGGCGAGCTACACCTTC. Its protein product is CASSAIRRASYTF.

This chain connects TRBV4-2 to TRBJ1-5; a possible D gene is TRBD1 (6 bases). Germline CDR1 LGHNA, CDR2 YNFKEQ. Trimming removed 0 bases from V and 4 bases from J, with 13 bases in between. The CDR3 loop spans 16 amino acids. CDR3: CASSQDLQGPNQPQHF. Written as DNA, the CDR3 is TGTGCCAGCAGCCAAGATCTACAGGGACCTAATCAGCCCCAGCATTTT.

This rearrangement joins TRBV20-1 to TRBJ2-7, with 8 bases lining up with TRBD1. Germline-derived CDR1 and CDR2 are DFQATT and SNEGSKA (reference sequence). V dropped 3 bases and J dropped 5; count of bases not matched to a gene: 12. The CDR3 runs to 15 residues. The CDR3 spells CSARGSTGGSHEQYF. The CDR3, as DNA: TGCAGTGCTAGGGGGTCTACAGGGGGATCCCACGAGCAGTACTTC.

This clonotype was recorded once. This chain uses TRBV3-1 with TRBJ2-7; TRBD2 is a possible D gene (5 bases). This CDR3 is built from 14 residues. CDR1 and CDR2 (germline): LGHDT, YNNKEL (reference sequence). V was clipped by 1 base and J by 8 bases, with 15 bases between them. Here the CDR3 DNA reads TGTGCCAGCAGCCAAGTTTCCTTTCGGGATAAGCAGTACTTC. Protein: CASSQVSFRDKQYF.

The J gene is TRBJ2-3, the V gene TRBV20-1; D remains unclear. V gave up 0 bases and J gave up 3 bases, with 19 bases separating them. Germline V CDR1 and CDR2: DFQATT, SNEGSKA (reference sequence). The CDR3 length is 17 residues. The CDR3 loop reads CSARDLVKSEGTDTQYF. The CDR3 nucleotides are TGCAGTGCTAGAGATCTAGTAAAATCCGAAGGGACAGATACGCAGTATTTT.

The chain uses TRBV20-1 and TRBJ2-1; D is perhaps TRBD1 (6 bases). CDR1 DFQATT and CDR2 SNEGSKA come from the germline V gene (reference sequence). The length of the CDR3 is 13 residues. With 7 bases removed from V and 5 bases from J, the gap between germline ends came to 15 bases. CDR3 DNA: TGCAGTGTCGGTAGGGGGTTGAACAATGAGCAGTTCTTC. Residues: CSVGRGLNNEQFF.

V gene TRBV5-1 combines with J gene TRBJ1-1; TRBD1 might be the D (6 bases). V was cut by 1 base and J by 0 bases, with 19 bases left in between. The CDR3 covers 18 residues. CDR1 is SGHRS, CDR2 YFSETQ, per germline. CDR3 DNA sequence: TGCGCCAGCAGCTTGCTCAGACAGGTTCCCCCCATGAACACTGAAGCTTTCTTT. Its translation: CASSLLRQVPPMNTEAFF.

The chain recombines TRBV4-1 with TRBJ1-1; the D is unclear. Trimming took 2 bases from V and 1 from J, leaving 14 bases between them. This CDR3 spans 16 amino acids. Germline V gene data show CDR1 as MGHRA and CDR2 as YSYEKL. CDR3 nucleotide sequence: TGCGCCAGCAGCCAAAGTGGAGTCACAACGAACACTGAAGCTTTCTTT. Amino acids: CASSQSGVTTNTEAFF.

DNA of the CDR3: TGTGCCAGCAGTTACTCGTCCGGACAGAACTATGGCTACACCTTC. Its protein is CASSYSSGQNYGYTF. The rearrangement links TRBV6-2 or TRBV6-3 to TRBJ1-2, with D maybe TRBD1 (6 bases). CDR3 size: 15 residues. The V gene lost 0 bases and the J gene lost 2 bases, with 10 bases spanning the gap. The germline CDR1 and CDR2 sequences are MNHEY and SVGEGT.

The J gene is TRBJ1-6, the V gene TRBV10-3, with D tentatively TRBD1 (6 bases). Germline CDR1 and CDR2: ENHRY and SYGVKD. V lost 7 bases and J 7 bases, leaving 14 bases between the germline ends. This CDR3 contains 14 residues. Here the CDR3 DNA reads TGTGCCATCACCCAGGGGTTTGAAAATTCACCCCTCCACTTT. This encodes CAITQGFENSPLHF.

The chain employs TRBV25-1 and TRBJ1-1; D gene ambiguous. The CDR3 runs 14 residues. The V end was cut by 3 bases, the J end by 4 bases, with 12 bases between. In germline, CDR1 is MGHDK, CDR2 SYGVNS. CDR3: CASSEAVLGTEAFF. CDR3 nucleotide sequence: TGTGCCAGCAGTGAGGCGGTCTTAGGCACTGAAGCTTTCTTT.

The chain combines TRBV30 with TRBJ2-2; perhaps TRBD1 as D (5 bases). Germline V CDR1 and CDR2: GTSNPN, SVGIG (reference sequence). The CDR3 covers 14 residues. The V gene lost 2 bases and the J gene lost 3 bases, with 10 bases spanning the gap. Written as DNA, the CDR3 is TGTGCCTGGAGTTTTGGACAATACACCGGGGAGCTGTTTTTT. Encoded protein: CAWSFGQYTGELFF.

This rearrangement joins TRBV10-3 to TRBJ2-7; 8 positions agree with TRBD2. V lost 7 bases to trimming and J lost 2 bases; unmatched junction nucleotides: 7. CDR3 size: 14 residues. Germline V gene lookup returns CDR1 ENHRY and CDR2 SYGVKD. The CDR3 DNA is TGTGCCATCAAGGAAAGCGGGGGTACCTACGAGCAGTACTTC. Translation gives CAIKESGGTYEQYF.

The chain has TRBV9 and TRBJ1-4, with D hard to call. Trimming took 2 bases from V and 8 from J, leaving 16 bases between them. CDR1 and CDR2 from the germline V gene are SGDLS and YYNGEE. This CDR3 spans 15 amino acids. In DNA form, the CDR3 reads TGTGCCAGCAGCGTTTCCGACCACAAGGGCGAAAAACTGTTTTTT. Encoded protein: CASSVSDHKGEKLFF.

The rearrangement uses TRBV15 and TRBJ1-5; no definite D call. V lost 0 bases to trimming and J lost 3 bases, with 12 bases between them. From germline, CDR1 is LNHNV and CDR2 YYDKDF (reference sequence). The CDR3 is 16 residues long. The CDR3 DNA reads TGTGCCACCAGCAGAGATCGGGGAAATAACAATCAGCCCCAGCATTTT. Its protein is CATSRDRGNNNQPQHF.

In DNA form, the CDR3 reads TGCGCCAGCAGCTTGGCCAGAGGACTAGCGTCACCTGAGCAGTTCTTC. It codes for CASSLARGLASPEQFF. V usage is TRBV5-1 and J usage is TRBJ2-1; the match to TRBD2 covers 9 bases. The CDR3 is made up of 16 amino acids. V gave up 0 bases and J gave up 9 bases; unmatched junction bases: 10. In germline, CDR1 is SGHRS, CDR2 YFSETQ.

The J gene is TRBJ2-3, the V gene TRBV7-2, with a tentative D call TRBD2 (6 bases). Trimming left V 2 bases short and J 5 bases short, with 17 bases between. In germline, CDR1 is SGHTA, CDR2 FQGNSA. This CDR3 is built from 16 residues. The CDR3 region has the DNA TGTGCCAGCAGCTTAATCCCCGCGGGAAGAGGAGATACGCAGTATTTT. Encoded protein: CASSLIPAGRGDTQYF.